Sequencing of this TCR beta chain was carried out in a study of cytotoxic CD8 clonotypes in ibrutinib-treated CLL. Germline values: CDR1 SNHLY, CDR2 FYNNEI. The ends were cut back, 6 bases at V and 1 base at J, with 21 bases in the middle. This CDR3 has 17 residues. TCRdb keeps only in-frame clones here, not all; method: immunoSEQ multiplex PCR. The table includes 7,900 or so clones, roughly three quarters detected once. This sequence was found in a human donor with chronic lymphocytic leukemia. This specimen was PBMCs, taken before ibrutinib treatment. This chain links TRBV2 with TRBJ1-2, with D possibly being TRBD1 (5 bases). The chain's CDR3 is CASSATRPRDGNYGYTF. In DNA, the CDR3 is TGTGCCAGCAGCGCAACCAGACCACGGGACGGTAACTATGGCTACACCTTC.